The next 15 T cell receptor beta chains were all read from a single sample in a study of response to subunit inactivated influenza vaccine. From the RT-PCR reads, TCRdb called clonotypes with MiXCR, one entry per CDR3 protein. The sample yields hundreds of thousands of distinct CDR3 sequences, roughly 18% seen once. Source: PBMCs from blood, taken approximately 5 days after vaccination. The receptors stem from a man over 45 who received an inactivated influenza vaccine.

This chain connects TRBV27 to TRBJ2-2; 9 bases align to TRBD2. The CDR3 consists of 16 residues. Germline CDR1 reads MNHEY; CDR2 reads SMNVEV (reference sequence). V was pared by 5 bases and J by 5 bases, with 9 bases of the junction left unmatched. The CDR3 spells CASSPYLAGNTGELFF. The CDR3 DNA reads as TGTGCCAGCAGTCCATACCTAGCGGGAAATACCGGGGAGCTGTTTTTT.

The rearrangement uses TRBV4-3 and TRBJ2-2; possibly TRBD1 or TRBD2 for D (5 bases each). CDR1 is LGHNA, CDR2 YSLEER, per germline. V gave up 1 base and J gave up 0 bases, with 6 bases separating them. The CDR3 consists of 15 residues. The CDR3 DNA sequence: TGCGCCAGCAGCCAAGGGGGGACGAACACCGGGGAGCTGTTTTTT. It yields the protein CASSQGGTNTGELFF.

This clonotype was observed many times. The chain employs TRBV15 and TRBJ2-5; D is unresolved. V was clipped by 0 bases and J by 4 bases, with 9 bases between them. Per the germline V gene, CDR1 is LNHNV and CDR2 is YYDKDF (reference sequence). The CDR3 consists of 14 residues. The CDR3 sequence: CATSRDRKGETQYF. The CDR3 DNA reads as TGTGCCACCAGCAGAGATAGGAAGGGAGAGACCCAGTACTTC.

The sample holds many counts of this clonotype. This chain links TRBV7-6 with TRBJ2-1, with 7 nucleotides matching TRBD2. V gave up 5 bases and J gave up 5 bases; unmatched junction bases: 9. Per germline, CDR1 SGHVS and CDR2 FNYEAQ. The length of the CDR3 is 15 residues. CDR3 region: CASSRPGLQNNEQFF. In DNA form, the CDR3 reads TGTGCCAGCAGCCGACCGGGACTACAAAACAATGAGCAGTTCTTC.

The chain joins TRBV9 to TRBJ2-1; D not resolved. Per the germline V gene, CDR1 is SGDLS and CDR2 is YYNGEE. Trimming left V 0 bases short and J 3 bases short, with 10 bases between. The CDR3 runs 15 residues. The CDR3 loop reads CASSVAETRYNEQFF. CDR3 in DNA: TGTGCCAGCAGCGTAGCCGAGACACGCTACAATGAGCAGTTCTTC. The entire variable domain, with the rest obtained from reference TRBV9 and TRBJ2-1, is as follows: DSGVTQTPKHLITATGQRVTLRCSPRSGDLSVYWYQQSLDQGLQFLIQYYNGEERAKGNILERFSAQQFPDLHSELNLSSLELGDSALYFCASSVAETRYNEQFFGPGTRLTVL.

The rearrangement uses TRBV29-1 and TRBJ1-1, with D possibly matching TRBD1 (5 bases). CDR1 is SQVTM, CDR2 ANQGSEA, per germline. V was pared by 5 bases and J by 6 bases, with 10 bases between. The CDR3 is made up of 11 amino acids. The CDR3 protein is CSVRTGPEAFF. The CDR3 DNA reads TGCAGCGTTCGCACGGGGCCTGAAGCTTTCTTT.

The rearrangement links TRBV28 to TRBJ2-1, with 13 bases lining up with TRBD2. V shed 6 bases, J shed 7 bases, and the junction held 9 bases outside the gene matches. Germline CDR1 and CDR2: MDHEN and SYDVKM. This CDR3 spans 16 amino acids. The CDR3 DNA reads TGTGCCAGCAGCCAGGGACTAGCGGGATCGGGGAATGAGCAGTTCTTC. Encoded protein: CASSQGLAGSGNEQFF. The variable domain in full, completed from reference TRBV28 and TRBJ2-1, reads DVKVTQSSRYLVKRTGEKVFLECVQDMDHENMFWYRQDPGLGLRLIYFSYDVKMKEKGDIPEGYSVSREKKERFSLILESASTNQTSMYLCASSQGLAGSGNEQFFGPGTRLTVL.

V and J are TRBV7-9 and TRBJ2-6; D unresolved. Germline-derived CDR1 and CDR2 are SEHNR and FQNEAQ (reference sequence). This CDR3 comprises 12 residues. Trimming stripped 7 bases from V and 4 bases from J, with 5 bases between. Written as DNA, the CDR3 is TGTGCCAGCATTACGGGGGCCAACGTCCTGACTTTC. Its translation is CASITGANVLTF.

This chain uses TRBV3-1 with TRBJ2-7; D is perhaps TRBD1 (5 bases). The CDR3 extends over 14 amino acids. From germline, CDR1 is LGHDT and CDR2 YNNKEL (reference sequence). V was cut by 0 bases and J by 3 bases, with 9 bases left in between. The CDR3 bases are TGTGCCAGCAGCCAAGATGCAGGGAACTACGAGCAGTACTTC. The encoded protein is CASSQDAGNYEQYF.

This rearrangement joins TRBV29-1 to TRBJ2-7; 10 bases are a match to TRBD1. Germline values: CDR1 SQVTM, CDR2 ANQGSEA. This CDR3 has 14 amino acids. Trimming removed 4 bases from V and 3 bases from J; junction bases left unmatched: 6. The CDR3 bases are TGCAGCGTTGGACCGGGACAGGGGAGCTACGAGCAGTACTTC. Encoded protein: CSVGPGQGSYEQYF.

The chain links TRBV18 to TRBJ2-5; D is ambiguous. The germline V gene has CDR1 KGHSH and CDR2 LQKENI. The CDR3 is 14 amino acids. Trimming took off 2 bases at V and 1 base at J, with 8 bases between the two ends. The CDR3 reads CASSPVSSQETQYF. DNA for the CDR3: TGTGCCAGCTCACCAGTCTCAAGCCAAGAGACCCAGTACTTC.

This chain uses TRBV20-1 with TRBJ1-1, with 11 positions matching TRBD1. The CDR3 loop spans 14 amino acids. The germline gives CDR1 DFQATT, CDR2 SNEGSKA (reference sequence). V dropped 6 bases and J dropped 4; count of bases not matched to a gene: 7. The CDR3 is CSAVPGQGGTEAFF. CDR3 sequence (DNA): TGCAGTGCCGTTCCGGGACAGGGGGGCACTGAAGCTTTCTTT.

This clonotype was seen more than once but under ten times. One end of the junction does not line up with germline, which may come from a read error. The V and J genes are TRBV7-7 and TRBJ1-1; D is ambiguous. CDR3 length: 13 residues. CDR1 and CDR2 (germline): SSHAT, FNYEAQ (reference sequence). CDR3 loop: CASSNVLKTEAFF. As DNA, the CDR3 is TGTGCTAGCAGTAACGTCCTGAAGACTGAAGCTTTCTTT.

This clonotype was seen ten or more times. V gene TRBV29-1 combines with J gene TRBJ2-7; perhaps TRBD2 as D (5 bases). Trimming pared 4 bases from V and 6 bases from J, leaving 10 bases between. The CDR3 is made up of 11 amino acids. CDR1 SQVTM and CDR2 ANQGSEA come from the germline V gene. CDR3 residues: CSVGRGSEQYF. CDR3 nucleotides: TGCAGCGTTGGGAGAGGGTCCGAGCAGTACTTC.

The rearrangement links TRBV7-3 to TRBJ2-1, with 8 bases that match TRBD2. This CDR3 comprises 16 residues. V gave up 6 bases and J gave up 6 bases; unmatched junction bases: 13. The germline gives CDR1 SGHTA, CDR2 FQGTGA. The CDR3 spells CASRYGGSGEANEQFF. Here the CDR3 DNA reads TGTGCCAGCAGGTATGGGGGTAGCGGGGAAGCCAATGAGCAGTTCTTC.